These 14 T cell receptor beta chains originate from one sample sequenced in a study of T cells expressing NK-cell markers. Using the 5' RACE reads, TCRdb records one entry per CDR3 protein without DNA. The table counts 550,000 or so distinct CDR3 sequences; 3% to 4.5% lies in the top ten. The sequenced sample was blood T cells: a sorted CD56 or NKG2C T cell subset, CD4+ or CD8+ T cells, or bulk PBMC T cells (not recorded which). These receptors were taken from a man in his late teens or twenties in good health.

The J gene is TRBJ2-7, the V gene TRBV28. CDR3 length equals 13 residues. Germline V CDR1 and CDR2: MDHEN, SYDVKM. This CDR3 reads CASSLSGTDEQYF.

The V call is TRBV5-1, the J call TRBJ2-5; checking the TCRdb D call of TRBD2 is not possible without DNA. This CDR3 spans 16 amino acids. Germline assignment: CDR1 SGHRS and CDR2 YFSETQ. CDR3 in amino acids: CASQLRSGQRQETQYF.

The V gene is TRBV7-2, the J gene TRBJ1-6; TCRdb indicates TRBD1, and absent DNA this call remains unverified. Germline CDR1 reads SGHTA; CDR2 reads FQGNSA. The CDR3 is made up of 15 amino acids. The CDR3 loop reads CASSLAQGGNSPLHF.

The rearrangement uses TRBV2 and TRBJ2-2; TCRdb designates TRBD2, a call that cannot be tested without DNA. CDR1 and CDR2 (germline): SNHLY, FYNNEI. The CDR3 sequence is 14 residues long. The CDR3 protein is CASSESGRGGELFF. The full variable domain, with the rest looked up from reference TRBV2 and TRBJ2-2, is EPEVTQTPSHQVTQMGQEVILRCVPISNHLYFYWYRQILGQKVEFLVSFYNNEISEKSEIFDDQFSVERPDGSNFTLKIRSTKLEDSAMYFCASSESGRGGELFFGEGSRLTVL.

The chain employs TRBV5-4 and TRBJ2-5; the TCRdb call, TRBD1, lacks DNA for checking. CDR1 and CDR2 (germline): SGHNT, YYREEE (reference sequence). The CDR3 totals 15 residues. CDR3 region: CASSLARQGRETQYF. Using reference TRBV5-4 and TRBJ2-5 for the parts outside the CDR3, the full variable domain is ETGVTQSPTHLIKTRGQQVTLRCSSQSGHNTVSWYQQALGQGPQFIFQYYREEENGRGNFPPRFSGLQFPNYSSELNVNALELDDSALYLCASSLARQGRETQYFGPGTRLLVL.

Here the CDR3 reads CASTLAGHQETQYF. The chain combines TRBV7-2 with TRBJ2-5. The CDR3 spans 14 residues. Germline-derived CDR1 and CDR2 are SGHTA and FQGNSA.

V and J are TRBV12-3 or TRBV12-4 and TRBJ2-2; TCRdb gives TRBD1 as the D gene, but with no DNA this cannot be confirmed. The CDR3 length is 16 residues. The CDR3 here is CASSIRRVTVTGELFF.

The chain recombines TRBV5-1 with TRBJ2-7; TCRdb picks TRBD1, but there is no DNA to check that call. Germline V gene lookup returns CDR1 SGHRS and CDR2 YFSETQ. The CDR3 consists of 13 residues. CDR3 region: CASSTGQGYEQYF.

The chain recombines TRBV20-1 with TRBJ2-3; TCRdb proposes TRBD1, but this gene call is untestable without DNA. Germline CDR1 DFQATT, CDR2 SNEGSKA (reference sequence). The CDR3 totals 13 residues. The CDR3 sequence is CSAPPGVTDTQYF.

This sequence joins TRBV21-1 and TRBJ2-7; TCRdb indicates TRBD2, and absent DNA this call remains unverified. TRBV21-1 is a listed pseudogene. The CDR3 covers 17 residues. This CDR3 is CASSKPGLAGNVVEQYF.

The chain recombines TRBV6-4 with TRBJ2-1; there is no DNA to check the TCRdb D call of TRBD2. CDR3 length: 16 amino acids. From germline, CDR1 is MRHNA and CDR2 SNTAGT. The CDR3 spells CASSVDGRANYNEQFF.

The chain links TRBV19 to TRBJ2-3; TCRdb indicates TRBD1, and absent DNA this call remains unverified. The CDR3 length is 15 residues. Per the germline V gene, CDR1 is LNHDA and CDR2 is SQIVND (reference sequence). The CDR3 region is CASQLSGHELDTQYF. Variable domain in full (rest from reference TRBV19 and TRBJ2-3): DGGITQSPKYLFRKEGQNVTLSCEQNLNHDAMYWYRQDPGQGLRLIYYSQIVNDFQKGDIAEGYSVSREKKESFPLTVTSAQKNPTAFYLCASQLSGHELDTQYFGPGTRLTVL.

This rearrangement joins TRBV5-6 to TRBJ2-2; TCRdb indicates TRBD2, and absent DNA this call remains unverified. There are 15 residues in the CDR3. Germline CDR1 and CDR2: SGHDT and YYEEEE. CDR3 protein: CASSFGGGGTGELFF.

The chain employs TRBV5-1 and TRBJ1-2. Germline CDR1 and CDR2: SGHRS and YFSETQ. The CDR3 sequence is 13 residues long. CDR3: CASSLAARDGYTF.